Listed below are T cell receptor beta chains from one sample, sequenced in a study of blood T cells in healthy people across ages. MiXCR, applied by TCRdb to the 5' RACE reads, yields one record per CDR3 protein. Among fewer than 900,000 distinct CDR3 sequences, 45% to 50% were seen once, and the ten largest hold about a third. Sequenced material: blood. Every receptor here comes from a woman aged 55-70 years in good health. Each CDR3 is given with its conserved first and last residue. A D gene is named only where the DNA matches it firmly. Expanded clones are given a class, and other clones once, few, many or no size at all.

J,D,V,size,DNA,CDR3
TRBJ2-1,TRBD2,TRBV29-1,NA,TGCAGCGCCCGGGGGCTAGCGGGGAACAATGAGCAGTTCTTC,CSARGLAGNNEQFF
TRBJ2-1,TRBD2,TRBV29-1,NA,TGCAGCGTTGAAGGGCTCAGGGCACTAGCGGGAGGGGGGCAGTTCTTC,CSVEGLRALAGGGQFF
TRBJ2-1,NA,TRBV7-2,NA,TGTGCCAGCAGTACGGCCGGCCGGCAGTTCTTC,CASSTAGRQFF
TRBJ2-5,NA,TRBV6-5,NA,TGTGCCAGCAGGTATATGGAGACCCAGTACTTC,CASRYMETQYF
TRBJ2-5,TRBD2,TRBV20-1,NA,TGCAGTGCTAGAAACTACCGGGGGGGGTCTGAGACCCAGTACTTC,CSARNYRGGSETQYF
TRBJ2-3,TRBD2,TRBV7-2,NA,TGTGCCAGCAGCTTAGCGCGTGGCGGGAGTGGGACAGATACGCAGTATTTT,CASSLARGGSGTDTQYF
TRBJ2-4,NA,TRBV12-3/TRBV12-4,NA,TGTGCCAGCAGGCTAGACAATCTAGCCAAAAACATTCAGTACTTC,CASRLDNLAKNIQYF
TRBJ2-7,NA,TRBV5-1,few,TGCGCCAGCAGCTTGGGGGCAGCCGAGCAGTACTTC,CASSLGAAEQYF
TRBJ2-1,TRBD2,TRBV5-1,few,TGCGCCAGCAGCTTGGGCGGGAGTACCTACAATGAGCAGTTCTTC,CASSLGGSTYNEQFF
TRBJ2-1,NA,TRBV10-3,NA,TGTGCCATCAGTGAGGGCGTTCCTTATAACAATGAGCAGTTCTTC,CAISEGVPYNNEQFF
TRBJ2-1,TRBD1,TRBV4-1,NA,TGCGCCAGCAGCCAGTACAGGGGGAACAATGAGCAGTTCTTC,CASSQYRGNNEQFF
TRBJ2-1,TRBD2,TRBV6-2/TRBV6-3,NA,TGTGCCAGCAGCAATCCCTACCCTAGCGGGAGTGGGAATGAGCAGTTCTTC,CASSNPYPSGSGNEQFF
TRBJ1-1,NA,TRBV3-1,few,TGTGCCAGCAGCCAATCCAGGACTGAAGCTTTCTTT,CASSQSRTEAFF
TRBJ1-6,NA,TRBV4-3,few,TGCGCCAGCAGTCCTACAGGGTATAATTCACCCCTCCACTTT,CASSPTGYNSPLHF
TRBJ2-7,TRBD1,TRBV7-2,NA,TGTGCCAGCAGCCCCAACAGGGGGAACAATGAGCAGTACTTC,CASSPNRGNNEQYF
TRBJ2-1,TRBD1,TRBV6-5,few,TGTGCCAGCAGGGTCGGGACAGGGGGTTACAATGAGCAGTTCTTC,CASRVGTGGYNEQFF
TRBJ2-5,NA,TRBV11-2,few,TGTGCCAGCAGCTTCGGGAGCGCCGAGACCCAGTACTTC,CASSFGSAETQYF
TRBJ2-5,NA,TRBV4-2,NA,TGTGCCAGCAGCCAGAGAGAAGACAGAAGTAACTACAATGAGCAGTACTTC,CASSQREDRSNYNEQYF
TRBJ2-1,NA,TRBV24-1,NA,TGTGCCACCAGTGATTATAATGAGCAGTTCTTC,CATSDYNEQFF
TRBJ2-3,NA,TRBV12-3/TRBV12-4,NA,TGTGCCAGCAGTTTCCAGGGACACACTTCAGATACGCAGTATTTT,CASSFQGHTSDTQYF
TRBJ2-5,NA,TRBV7-8,NA,TGTGCCAGCAGCTTCCGGGGACAATTCCAAGAGACCCAGTACTTC,CASSFRGQFQETQYF
TRBJ2-3,NA,TRBV14,NA,TGTGCCAGCAGCCCTCGGAGTTCCCCAGATACGCAGTATTTT,CASSPRSSPDTQYF
TRBJ2-5,NA,TRBV5-1,few,TGCGCCAGCAGCTTGTGGGGGGACGGCCAAGAGACCCAGTACTTC,CASSLWGDGQETQYF
TRBJ1-2,NA,TRBV4-2,few,TGTGCCAGCAGCCAAGAGAATACTAACTATGGCTACACCTTC,CASSQENTNYGYTF
TRBJ2-1,TRBD1,TRBV7-8,many,TGTGCCAGCAGCTTAGGCGCAAAAACCGGGACAGCAAACCCAAATGAGCAGTTCTTC,CASSLGAKTGTANPNEQFF
TRBJ2-7,NA,TRBV11-2,once,TGTGCCAGCAGCACCCTCTACTACGAGCAGTACTTC,CASSTLYYEQYF
TRBJ2-5,NA,TRBV20-1,NA,TGCAGTACTAGAGCTCTTCAGGAGACCCAGTACTTC,CSTRALQETQYF
TRBJ2-1,NA,TRBV2,NA,TGTGCCAGCAGGGTGGGGCCAGTTCCCCAGGGGTTCTTC,CASRVGPVPQGFF
TRBJ2-3,TRBD2,TRBV28,NA,TGTGCCAGCAGTGAGCTCATAGCGGGAGGCACAGATACGCAGTATTTT,CASSELIAGGTDTQYF
TRBJ2-1,TRBD2,TRBV25-1,NA,TGTGCCAGCAGTGAATACGTGGCTAGCGGGAAGGATGAGCAGTTCTTC,CASSEYVASGKDEQFF
TRBJ2-7,NA,TRBV9,NA,TGTGCCAGCAGCGTAGGGTGGGAGCAAAACGAGCAGTACTTC,CASSVGWEQNEQYF
TRBJ2-1,NA,TRBV20-1,NA,TGCAGTGCTAGCCCCGGGAAGTTTAATGAGCAGTTCTTC,CSASPGKFNEQFF
TRBJ2-7,NA,TRBV28,NA,TGTGCCAGCAGTTATCAACTGAGTCTCGAGCAGTACTTC,CASSYQLSLEQYF
TRBJ1-4,TRBD1,TRBV27,NA,TGTGCCAGCAAGGGACAGGGACGCGAAAAACTGTTTTTT,CASKGQGREKLFF
TRBJ2-5,TRBD2,TRBV29-1,NA,TGCAGCCTTTTAGCGGGGCCAGGCGATGAGCAGTACTTC,CSLLAGPGDEQYF
TRBJ1-3,NA,TRBV6-6,NA,TGTGCCAGCGGGCGGGGGACACCAACCTCTGGAAACACCATATATTTT,CASGRGTPTSGNTIYF
TRBJ2-7,NA,TRBV12-3/TRBV12-4,NA,TGTGCCAGCAGTCCATACGGGACCCCGTACGAGCAGTACTTC,CASSPYGTPYEQYF
TRBJ2-7,NA,TRBV6-2/TRBV6-3,NA,TGTGTCAGCAGTTACTCGGGAAATGAGCAGTACTTC,CVSSYSGNEQYF
TRBJ2-7,NA,TRBV4-3,many,TGCGCCAGCAGCCAGAACCGGGACATTCTCTACGAGCAGTACTTC,CASSQNRDILYEQYF
TRBJ1-6,NA,TRBV28,few,TGTGCCAGCAGTTTAGCCGTGGCAGCTTATAATTCACCCCTCCACTTT,CASSLAVAAYNSPLHF